The clone carrying this TCR beta chain was recorded once. This sample is drawn from a study of blood T cell repertoires in COVID-19. About the research overall: COVID-19 samples, acute and convalescent, were from the United States, Italy and Spain. PBMCs, B-cell-depleted T cells, or T cells provided the cDNA or gDNA that made up the material.

Germline values: CDR1 SQVTM, CDR2 ANQGSEA. The V gene end was trimmed by 5 bases and the J gene end by 5 bases; junction bases not matched to a gene: 6. This CDR3 is built from 13 residues. In the original processing: Nucleated cell counts were estimated from reference gene primer amplification. TCRdb's copy holds only in-frame clones and misses some; the assay was immunoSEQ multiplex PCR. V, J and clone size are taken as reported in that table, and D and trimming were inferred from the DNA itself. The sample contains around 250,000 clones, just over 85% of which appear only once. J is TRBJ2-5 and V is TRBV29-1, with 9 nucleotides matching TRBD1. The sequenced sample consisted of peripheral blood. The receptor's source is a woman in her 30s with active or convalescent COVID-19. In DNA form, the CDR3 reads TGCAGCGTTCGGGACAGGGTGTGGGAGACCCAGTACTTC. Its protein is CSVRDRVWETQYF.